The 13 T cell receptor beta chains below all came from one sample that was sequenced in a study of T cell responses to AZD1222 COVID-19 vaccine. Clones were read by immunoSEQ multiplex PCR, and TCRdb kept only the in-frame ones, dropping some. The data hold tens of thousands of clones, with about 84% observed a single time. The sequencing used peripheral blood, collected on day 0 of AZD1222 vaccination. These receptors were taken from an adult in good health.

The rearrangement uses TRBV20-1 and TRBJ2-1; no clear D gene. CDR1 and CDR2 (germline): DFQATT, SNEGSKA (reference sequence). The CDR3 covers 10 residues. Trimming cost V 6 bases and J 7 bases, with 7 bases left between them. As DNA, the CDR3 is TGCAGTGCACTCTGGAATGAGCAGTTCTTC. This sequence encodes CSALWNEQFF.

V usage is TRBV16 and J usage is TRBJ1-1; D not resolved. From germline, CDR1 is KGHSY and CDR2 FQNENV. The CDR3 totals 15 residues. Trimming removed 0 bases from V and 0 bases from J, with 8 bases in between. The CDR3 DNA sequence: TGTGCCAGCAGCCAATCCGGCAGGCTGAACACTGAAGCTTTCTTT. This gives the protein CASSQSGRLNTEAFF.

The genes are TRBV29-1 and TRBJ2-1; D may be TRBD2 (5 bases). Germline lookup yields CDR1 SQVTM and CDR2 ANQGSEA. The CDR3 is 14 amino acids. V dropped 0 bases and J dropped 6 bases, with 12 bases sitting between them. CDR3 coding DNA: TGCAGCGTTGAAGACTTACGGGAACCCAATGAGCAGTTCTTC. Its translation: CSVEDLREPNEQFF.

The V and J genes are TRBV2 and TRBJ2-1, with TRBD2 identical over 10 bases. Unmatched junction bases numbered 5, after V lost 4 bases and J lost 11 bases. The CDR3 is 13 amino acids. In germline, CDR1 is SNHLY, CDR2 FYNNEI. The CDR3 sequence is CASSVPGLAKQFF. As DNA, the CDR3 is TGTGCCAGCAGTGTGCCGGGACTAGCGAAGCAGTTCTTC.

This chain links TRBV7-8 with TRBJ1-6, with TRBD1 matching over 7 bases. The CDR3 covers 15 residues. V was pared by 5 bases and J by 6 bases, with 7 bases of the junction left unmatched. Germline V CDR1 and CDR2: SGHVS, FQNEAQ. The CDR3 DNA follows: TGTGCCAGCAGCACTTGGACAGGTTCTAATTCACCCCTCCACTTT. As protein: CASSTWTGSNSPLHF.

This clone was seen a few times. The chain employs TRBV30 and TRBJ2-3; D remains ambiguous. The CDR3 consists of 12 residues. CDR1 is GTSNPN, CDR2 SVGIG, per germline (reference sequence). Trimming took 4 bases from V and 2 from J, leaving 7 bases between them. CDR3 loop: CAWISNTDTQYF. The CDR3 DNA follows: TGTGCCTGGATCTCCAACACAGATACGCAGTATTTT.

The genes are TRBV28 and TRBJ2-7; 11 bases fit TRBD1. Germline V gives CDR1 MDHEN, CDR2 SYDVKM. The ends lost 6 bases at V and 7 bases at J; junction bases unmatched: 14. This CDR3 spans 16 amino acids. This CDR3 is CASRGDFGTGGREQYF. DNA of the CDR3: TGTGCCAGCAGAGGGGATTTCGGGACAGGGGGTCGAGAGCAGTACTTC.

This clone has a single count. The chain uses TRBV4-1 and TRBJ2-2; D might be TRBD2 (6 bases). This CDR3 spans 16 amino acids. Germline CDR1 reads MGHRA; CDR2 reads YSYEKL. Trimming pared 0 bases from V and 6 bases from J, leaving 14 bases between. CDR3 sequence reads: CASSQDGSPGPGELFF. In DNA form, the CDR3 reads TGCGCCAGCAGCCAAGACGGGAGCCCCGGTCCCGGGGAGCTGTTTTTT.

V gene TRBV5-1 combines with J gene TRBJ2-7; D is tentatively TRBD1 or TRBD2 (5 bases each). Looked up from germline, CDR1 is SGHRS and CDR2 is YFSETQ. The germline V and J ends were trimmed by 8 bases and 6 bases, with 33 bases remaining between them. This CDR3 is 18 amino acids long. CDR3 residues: CASGRTHNTGPRLSEQYF. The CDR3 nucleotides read TGCGCCAGTGGCCGGACACACAACACGGGACCTAGACTCTCCGAGCAGTACTTC.

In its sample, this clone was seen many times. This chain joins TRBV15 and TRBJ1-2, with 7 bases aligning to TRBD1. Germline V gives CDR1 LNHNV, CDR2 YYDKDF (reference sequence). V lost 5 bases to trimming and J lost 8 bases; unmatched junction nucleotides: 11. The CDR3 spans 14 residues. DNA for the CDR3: TGTGCCACCAGCCCTAGTGGGACAGCCCTAGGCTACACCTTC. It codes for CATSPSGTALGYTF.

CDR3 DNA sequence: TGCGCCAGCAGCCAAGATTATGGGTCCCGCGGTTCACCCCTCCACTTT. Protein sequence: CASSQDYGSRGSPLHF. The genes are TRBV4-1 and TRBJ1-6; D is ambiguous. The germline V gene has CDR1 MGHRA and CDR2 YSYEKL. Trimming shortened V by 0 bases and J by 9 bases, and 15 bases separated the two germline ends. This CDR3 has 16 amino acids.

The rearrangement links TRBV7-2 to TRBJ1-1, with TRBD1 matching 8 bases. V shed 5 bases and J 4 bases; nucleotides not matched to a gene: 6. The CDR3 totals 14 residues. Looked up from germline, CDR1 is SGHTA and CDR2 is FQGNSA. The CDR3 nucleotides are TGTGCCAGCAGCCTCCGGACAGGGCCCACTGAAGCTTTCTTT. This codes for CASSLRTGPTEAFF.

This chain's CDR3 is CASSYRFQEQYF. CDR3 bases: TGTGCCAGCAGCTACAGATTCCAGGAGCAGTACTTC. The chain uses TRBV12-3 or TRBV12-4 and TRBJ2-7, with D hard to call. Trimming took off 6 bases at V and 7 bases at J, with 13 bases between the two ends. This CDR3 has 12 amino acids.